This T cell receptor (beta chain) derives from a study of cytomegalovirus exposure and HLA in healthy donors (dated by TCRdb to the late 2010s). The study in broad terms: In an earlier analysis of 587 of the donors, 276 Gb of sequence data and about 110 million unique TCR beta sequences from about 190 million T cells were reported. Roughly 300 gigabases of sequencing data and some 85 million unique TCR sequences were included in an early release covering about 700 HLA-typed donors. Among the roughly 390 genotyped donors, around 81% belonged to the genetic ancestry cluster associated with self-reported Caucasian donors. The study aimed to test whether signatures of past pathogen exposure could be identified by cataloging public T cell receptors. The T cell repertoires of 670 or so subjects were profiled by immunosequencing and related to cytomegalovirus serostatus. Along with the roughly 610-subject first cohort, a separate validation cohort of over 90 different subjects was used. To predict cytomegalovirus infection status, the study brought together high-throughput TCR immunosequencing, statistical association of individual TCRs with disease status, and machine learning. A later analysis re-examined previously published TCR beta repertoires from 610 or so donors and added high-resolution HLA genotyping to investigate patterns of TCR occurrence. Rather than drawing on any new phenotypic data, the later analysis identified candidate immune exposures from TCR beta sequences and the way those sequences occurred across donors. To decide whether each TCR beta V gene segment behaved as functional or pseudogenic, an earlier analysis of 587 of the donors relied on high-throughput TCR beta sequencing. Donor age, sex, ethnicity and CMV serostatus were compiled together with the repertoire data. A later genetic analysis used genome-wide SNP genotypes for about three fifths of the 666 donors, treating that subset as a discovery cohort. All discovery cohort repertoires had been generated using a single sequencing platform. HLA typing covered class I and class II loci at four-digit resolution. The number of donors typed differed by locus, with about 629-640 for A, B, C, DRB1 and DQB1, around 500 for DQA1, over 600 for DPA1, and roughly 450 for DPB1. A handful of DR-DQ haplotypes were handled as single units for association and clustering because linkage in the cohort was strong. Across some 400 genotyped donors of the cohort, an average of about 240,000 unique TCR beta nucleotide sequences per donor were sequenced, and approximately 17% of those sequences were non-productive. The research as a whole found: A total of 164 TCR beta chains were listed by the study as associated with cytomegalovirus. A group of highly shared sequence variants was considered likely to be a technical artifact of the sequencing pipeline. Several of the top co-occurrence clusters appeared to be linked to parvovirus B19, influenza, CMV and Epstein-Barr virus, according to a later analysis. An association between a missense DCLRE1C variant and V-gene and J-gene trimming of TCR beta chains was found in a later genetic analysis and replicated in an independent cohort. Cytomegalovirus status was reported to be diagnosed by the classifier with high specificity and sensitivity in both the original and validation cohorts. The only immune exposure information available for the cohort was CMV serostatus. Correlated functional status among segregating V segments might be attributable to linkage disequilibrium, but an unknown experimental factor could not be ruled out. A later analysis found that TCR association rates varied across HLA loci, with DRB1 alleles showing the most associated TCRs and HLA-C alleles the fewest. In a later analysis, 16,951 TCR beta sequences were associated with specific HLA alleles at a false discovery rate of 0.05. Most CMV-associated TCR beta chains appeared to be HLA-restricted in a later analysis, and the HLA associations seemed to be driven largely by CMV exposure. A further reported finding was that TCR beta sequences accurately predicted the HLA-A and HLA-B alleles for most subjects in the first cohort. Because counts were too low, seventeen rarely observed V segments, including chromosome 9 orphons, were excluded from the earlier analysis of around 640 of the donors. In a later analysis, HLA-associated TCR beta chains showed more clonal expansion and lower generation probabilities than non-associated chains that were equally common. Assigning TCR associations to individual alleles was difficult when HLA alleles, especially DR and DQ, strongly co-occurred. Broadly in line with IMGT annotations, most TCR beta V segments showed up in productive rearrangements about 87% or about 30% of the time in an earlier analysis of roughly 590 of the donors. Roughly uniform sequencing depth across donors was assumed in presence/absence analyses, although this assumption may not hold. In this cohort, only TCR beta chains were sequenced, and detectable features were limited by the absence of alpha or paired-chain data. According to the authors, the approach could potentially be generalized to other disease states and immunological phenotypes. Compared with the approximately 700-donor mean, donors in an Asian-associated ancestry cluster had fewer N-insertions in productive TCRs, according to a later genetic analysis. In vitro tests confirmed that a few of the cytomegalovirus-associated TCR beta chains recognize cytomegalovirus antigens. Because some donors lacked HLA typing at each locus, the association tests relied only on the typed subset. Most TCR sequences were observed very rarely across donors, whereas some public TCRs were present in many individuals.

A remark on this clone: The specificity of this receptor is unknown. Base qualities are not at hand, and no much larger clone is one base apart.

The cohort comprised approximately 700 healthy bone marrow donors. Cohort members were all nominally healthy when sampled, although unrecorded immune exposures were likely present. The donor was CMV seronegative and was included in the group of about 400 seronegative cohort members. Every donor gave a peripheral blood sample, and the peripheral blood mononuclear cells from that sample were used for TCR beta sequencing. The Qiagen DNeasy Blood Extraction Kit was used to extract genomic DNA from the blood cell samples. The library was built by means of the immunoSEQ multiplex PCR assay. A mixture of 60 forward primers for TCR Vbeta segments and 13 reverse primers for TCR Jbeta segments was used in the multiplex PCR. A multiplex PCR assay on genomic DNA amplified the CDR3 region of rearranged TCR beta genes. Amplified TCR beta libraries were sequenced as 87-base-pair reads on the Illumina HiSeq System. The published analysis was carried out like this. Across the 600 to 700 repertoires, a later analysis counted approximately 75 million unique TCR beta chains, 9.5 million to 12 million of which were shared by at least two donors. To remove PCR and sequencing errors, raw reads were error-corrected and collapsed into unique sequences using a nearest-neighbor algorithm that merged closely related sequences. To assign V, D and J gene segments, CDR3 sequences were aligned to IMGT reference sequences. Each retained sequence needed at least a six-nucleotide match to both a V gene segment and a J gene segment. Rearrangements were classified as productive when the CDR3 lacked stop codons and remained in frame with V and J, and all other rearrangements were classified as non-productive. CDR3 was defined according to IMGT convention as the region running from the second conserved V-encoded cysteine to the conserved J-encoded phenylalanine. In an earlier analysis of around 570 of the donors, sequences lacking an unambiguous match to a single V gene segment were excluded. An earlier analysis of around 600 of the donors classified V segments as functional when productive rearrangements were above 56.7% and as segregating when the standard deviation between donors was above 5%. A statistical classification framework was developed to diagnose cytomegalovirus status using the catalog of TCR beta chain sequences. In a later analysis, V and J genes were assigned by comparing TCR nucleotide sequences against IMGT/GENE-DB human TR gene sequences. A later analysis assigned CDR3 sequences and most-parsimonious VDJ recombination scenarios with the TCRdist pipeline. In a later analysis, every TCR beta chain was defined by the combination of its CDR3 amino acid sequence and its V-gene family, and reads without a unique V-gene family were dropped. In a later analysis, around 650 highly shared, low-generation-probability nucleotide sequences were removed to address suspected cross-contamination and a sequencing artifact. A later analysis calculated a clonal expansion index for each public chain from normalized within-repertoire ranks of inferred template counts. In a later analysis, generation probabilities were computed with a VDJ recombination model fitted to out-of-frame rearrangements, and the resulting probabilities were checked against IGoR. A later analysis scored TCR-TCR, TCR-HLA and TCR-CMV co-occurrence with hypergeometric tests, applying a repertoire-size bias correction to TCR pairs. In a later analysis, false discovery rates were estimated by permuting HLA or CMV assignments 20 times. A later analysis grouped co-occurring TCRs with DBSCAN, adding TCRdist sequence similarity when clustering within HLA-allele-positive subsets. Repertoires with fewer than 30,000 or more than 120,000 public chains were left out of co-occurrence clustering, as were roughly five repertoires with anomalous nucleotide sharing. TCRdb re-hosts the immuneACCESS table, in-frame sequences only. Its copies lack some clones; in the studies checked, an unresolved V gene accounts for under half of them, and the cause for the rest is not known. V and J calls and clone size are those listed in that table; D and trimming were worked out from the DNA. The sample contains about 98,000 clones, roughly 70% of them found a single time. The ten most abundant clones make up over 2% of the sample.

This TCR was sampled from a man aged 45-65 years in good health and CMV-seronegative. The source material was PBMCs.

The sequence in DNA is TGTGCCAGCAGCGTGCGCGGCACTGAAGCTTTCTTT. Protein translation: CASSVRGTEAFF. Here the chain combines TRBV9 and TRBJ1-1; confidence is insufficient to name the D gene. Reading from cysteine to phenylalanine, the CDR3 counts 12 amino acids. Only the CDR3 DNA stays, 36 bases, in frame from base 1. Trimming at the junction amounts to 2 bases on V and 4 bases on J, and the germline ends lie 6 bases apart. Reading the germline V gene gives CDR1 SGDLS and CDR2 YYNGEE.